The clone carrying this T cell receptor beta chain occurred once. What it binds is not known. The TCR beta cDNA libraries contained unique molecular identifiers. Researchers reported 400,000 to 550,000 cDNA molecules coming from around 1 to 10 million T cells. Each CDR3 protein is one row after TCRdb ran MiXCR on the PCR reads. This table has hundreds of thousands of distinct CDR3 sequences, approximately 45% appearing once. The germline CDR1 and CDR2 sequences are SEHNR and FQNEAQ (reference sequence). V lost 4 bases and J lost 7; bases outside the gene matches: 9. The CDR3 length is 16 residues. The data were taken from a study of post-analysis software for immune sequencing data. About the study: The study covered relapsing-remitting, secondary progressive and progressive-relapsing courses of multiple sclerosis.

Study-wide results and limits: Samples from a shared batch, those prepared together, strongly co-clustered by F measure. Controls showed significantly higher normalized Chao1 diversity than did multiple sclerosis patients. Roughly five TRBV segments, including TRBV5-6, TRBV5-1 and TRBV20-1, were more frequent in patients than controls.

Specimen: blood. The receptor was isolated from a girl aged 5-17 years with multiple sclerosis. This chain joins TRBV7-9 and TRBJ1-5, with 11 bases that match TRBD1. For the CDR3, the DNA is TGTGCCAGCAGCTCGACGGGACAGGGGGAGGGGCAGCCCCAGCATTTT. Protein: CASSSTGQGEGQPQHF.